This T cell receptor (beta chain) was captured by sequencing in a study of blood T cells in healthy people across ages. Study-wide background: Template switching caught about one barcoded beta molecule for each two T cells. Study observations and caveats: Because donor CMV status was unknown, expanded clonotype changes were possibly confounded.

Using a J-beta primer mix together with a sample-barcoded 5' primer, a second PCR was run for about 6 to 11 cycles. Samples each returned at least 3 million CDR3-containing paired-end reads. TCRdb re-called the 5' RACE reads through MiXCR, storing one row per CDR3 protein. The data contain 600,000 or so distinct CDR3 sequences, approximately 30% of them seen just once; the ten biggest clones take up about 15%. The CDR3 totals 19 residues. CDR1 SGHTA and CDR2 FQGTGA come from the germline V gene. The junction had 16 bases not matched to a gene; V was cut back by 3 bases and J by 5 bases. This clonotype was found a few times. Antigen specificity is unknown. Russia was home to the donors, healthy Caucasian individuals aged roughly 6 to 95.

Sequencing was performed on blood. The chain carries TRBV7-3 and TRBJ1-6; 7 positions match TRBD1. This receptor was taken from a woman of 80 years or more in good health. In nucleotides, the CDR3 is TGTGCCAGCAGCTTCGGCGGATCGACGGGGACAGCTAATAATTCACCCCTCCACTTT. Its translation is CASSFGGSTGTANNSPLHF.